Below are 18 T cell receptor beta chains sequenced from a single sample in a study of blood T cell repertoires in COVID-19. Method: immunoSEQ multiplex PCR; TCRdb's copy keeps in-frame clones and lacks some. The sample consists of 150,000 to 200,000 clones, 86% of them appearing once. The specimen sequenced was peripheral blood. These receptors originate from a man between 65 and 79 years old with active or convalescent COVID-19.

The rearrangement joins TRBV7-2 to TRBJ1-1; D call uncertain. This CDR3 is 15 amino acids long. The V end lost 2 bases, the J end lost 5 bases, and 15 bases lay between the germline ends. CDR1 is SGHTA and CDR2 is FQGNSA in the germline V gene. The CDR3 DNA sequence: TGTGCCAGCAGCTTAAGTTTAGGTGTCGGGACTGAAGCTTTCTTT. Translation gives CASSLSLGVGTEAFF. Filled out from reference TRBV7-2 and TRBJ1-1, the complete variable domain reads GAGVSQSPSNKVTEKGKDVELRCDPISGHTALYWYRQSLGQGLEFLIYFQGNSAPDKSGLPSDRFSAERTGGSVSTLTIQRTQQEDSAVYLCASSLSLGVGTEAFFGQGTRLTVV.

The V and J genes are TRBV10-2 and TRBJ1-2; 7 bases align to TRBD1. The CDR3 contains 15 residues. With 7 bases clipped from V and 8 bases from J, the junction kept 16 bases outside the gene matches. Germline CDR1 and CDR2: WSHSY and SAAADI. The CDR3 DNA is TGCGCCAGCAAAGGGGCGGGTGAAGGGGGCAGGGGCTACACCTTC. This gives the protein CASKGAGEGGRGYTF.

The count of this clone is one. The chain links TRBV15 to TRBJ1-2; D may be TRBD1 (6 bases). V dropped 4 bases and J dropped 4 bases, with 16 bases sitting between them. Germline-derived CDR1 and CDR2 are LNHNV and YYDKDF (reference sequence). The CDR3 extends over 15 amino acids. The CDR3 loop is CATSNPDRAIYGYTF. CDR3 DNA: TGTGCCACCAGCAATCCGGACAGAGCTATCTATGGCTACACCTTC.

This chain uses TRBV10-2 with TRBJ1-1; 9 positions agree with TRBD1. Germline-derived CDR1 and CDR2 are WSHSY and SAAADI. This CDR3 is built from 15 residues. V gave up 2 bases and J gave up 5 bases; unmatched junction bases: 6. The CDR3 region is CASSEPGQGETEAFF. The CDR3 bases are TGCGCCAGCAGTGAGCCGGGACAGGGCGAGACTGAAGCTTTCTTT.

This clone appeared a single time. The gene calls are TRBV5-5 and TRBJ2-5, with a tentative D call TRBD1 (5 bases). CDR3 length: 16 residues. Germline CDR1 SGHKS, CDR2 YYEKEE (reference sequence). V was shortened by 0 bases and J by 2 bases, with 14 bases between the two germline ends. This CDR3 is CASSLAEGASQETQYF. CDR3 DNA sequence: TGTGCCAGCAGCTTGGCCGAAGGGGCCTCTCAAGAGACCCAGTACTTC.

This chain links TRBV5-1 with TRBJ1-2; 10 nucleotides align to TRBD1. The CDR3 runs 14 residues. Germline CDR1 SGHRS, CDR2 YFSETQ. V was clipped by 4 bases and J by 3 bases; unmatched bases: 3. As DNA, the CDR3 is TGCGCCAGCAGCCAGACAGGGGGCTACTATGGCTACACCTTC. Its protein is CASSQTGGYYGYTF.

This rearrangement joins TRBV5-1 to TRBJ2-3, with 7 bases that match TRBD1. The length of the CDR3 is 14 residues. V was pared by 5 bases and J by 4 bases, with 7 bases of the junction left unmatched. Germline assignment: CDR1 SGHRS and CDR2 YFSETQ. The CDR3 sequence is CASRREQGSDTQYF. The CDR3 region has the DNA TGCGCCAGCAGACGGGAACAGGGGTCAGATACGCAGTATTTT.

The V call is TRBV12-3 or TRBV12-4, the J call TRBJ1-2; D unclear. Trimming removed 6 bases from V and 6 bases from J, with 11 bases in between. This CDR3 comprises 12 residues. The CDR3 sequence: CASSLGIHGYTF. The CDR3 region has the DNA TGTGCCAGCAGCCTCGGGATTCATGGCTACACCTTC.

A note on this clone: Other DNA sequences in the same sample also yield this CDR3. CDR3 in DNA: TGCGCCAGCAGCTTGGGACAGAGCAATCAGCCCCAGCATTTT. Translation gives CASSLGQSNQPQHF. This chain joins TRBV5-1 and TRBJ1-5; D is perhaps TRBD1 (5 bases). This CDR3 comprises 14 residues. With 0 bases removed from V and 1 base from J, the gap between germline ends came to 5 bases. The germline CDR1 and CDR2 sequences are SGHRS and YFSETQ.

The chain uses TRBV19 and TRBJ2-7; 14 bases are shared with TRBD2. The germline V gene has CDR1 LNHDA and CDR2 SQIVND (reference sequence). With 6 bases clipped from V and 3 bases from J, the junction kept 4 bases outside the gene matches. The CDR3 sequence is 15 residues long. CDR3 region: CASSRLAGGLYEQYF. The CDR3 DNA reads as TGTGCCAGTAGCCGACTAGCGGGAGGGCTCTACGAGCAGTACTTC.

The chain employs TRBV5-5 and TRBJ2-7, with D unclear. The CDR3 extends over 15 amino acids. V dropped 0 bases and J dropped 0 bases, with 10 bases sitting between them. The V gene's germline CDR1 is SGHKS and CDR2 YYEKEE (reference sequence). CDR3 nucleotides: TGTGCCAGCAGCTTGGGCCAGGTCCTCTCCTACGAGCAGTACTTC. Amino acid sequence: CASSLGQVLSYEQYF.

This clone was recorded a few times. The gene calls are TRBV6-1 and TRBJ2-1; 7 bases line up with TRBD1. Germline V CDR1 and CDR2: MNHNS, SASEGT. V shed 2 bases and J 3 bases; nucleotides not matched to a gene: 4. The CDR3 spans 15 residues. CDR3 amino acids: CASSEQGEIYNEQFF. In DNA form, the CDR3 reads TGTGCCAGCAGTGAACAGGGGGAGATCTACAATGAGCAGTTCTTC.

This chain uses TRBV6-1 with TRBJ1-5, with D possibly being TRBD1 (5 bases). The CDR3 consists of 14 residues. Trimming left V 3 bases short and J 6 bases short, with 12 bases between. Germline CDR1 reads MNHNS; CDR2 reads SASEGT. CDR3 DNA sequence: TGTGCCAGCAGTGATCAGGGAAGAGGTCAGCCCCAGCATTTT. Its protein is CASSDQGRGQPQHF.

The gene calls are TRBV2 and TRBJ2-2; 8 nucleotides align to TRBD1. The junction had 9 bases not matched to a gene; V was cut back by 6 bases and J by 6 bases. The germline V gene has CDR1 SNHLY and CDR2 FYNNEI. The CDR3 has 15 amino acids. The DNA of the CDR3 is TGTGCCAGCAGACTCCAGGGGGCCGGATCCGGGGAGCTGTTTTTT. It is translated as CASRLQGAGSGELFF.

This clone was observed a few times. This chain joins TRBV30 and TRBJ1-5; D gene uncertain. Germline CDR1 is GTSNPN and CDR2 is SVGIG (reference sequence). V was trimmed by 5 bases and J by 0 bases, leaving 8 bases between them. The CDR3 is 13 residues long. CDR3 nucleotide sequence: TGTGCCTGGTCCGGGGATAGCAATCAGCCCCAGCATTTT. Its translation is CAWSGDSNQPQHF.

The chain uses TRBV2 and TRBJ2-5, with 10 nucleotides matching TRBD2. CDR1 is SNHLY, CDR2 FYNNEI, per germline. This CDR3 has 16 amino acids. V shed 0 bases and J 4 bases; nucleotides not matched to a gene: 5. The CDR3 bases are TGTGCCAGCAGTGAAGCGCGGCTAGCGGGGGTAGAGACCCAGTACTTC. It specifies CASSEARLAGVETQYF. Full variable domain (rest looked up from reference TRBV2 and TRBJ2-5): EPEVTQTPSHQVTQMGQEVILRCVPISNHLYFYWYRQILGQKVEFLVSFYNNEISEKSEIFDDQFSVERPDGSNFTLKIRSTKLEDSAMYFCASSEARLAGVETQYFGPGTRLLVL.

V gene TRBV28 combines with J gene TRBJ2-2, with D possibly TRBD2 on 6 matching bases. Germline loops: CDR1 MDHEN, CDR2 SYDVKM. V shed 5 bases and J shed 1 base, with 14 bases lying between them. The CDR3 runs 16 residues. The CDR3 is CASSLYSGLNTGELFF. The CDR3 nucleotides read TGTGCCAGCAGTCTCTACAGCGGGCTGAACACCGGGGAGCTGTTTTTT.

The chain recombines TRBV6-5 with TRBJ1-6; D is undetermined. Germline V gene lookup returns CDR1 MNHEY and CDR2 SVGAGI. Trimming pared 6 bases from V and 10 bases from J, leaving 19 bases between. The CDR3 is made up of 15 amino acids. The CDR3 is CASRTPTGMGSPLHF. The CDR3 DNA reads TGTGCCAGCAGAACTCCGACCGGGATGGGGTCACCCCTCCACTTT.